This note documents a single T cell receptor (beta chain) sequence. No antigen is known for it. No base quality values were provided; no much bigger clone lies one nucleotide off. The cohort was made up of approximately 670 healthy bone marrow donors. At the time of sampling, all cohort members were nominally healthy, though unrecorded immune exposures were likely present. The donor was CMV seronegative and belonged to the group of more than 300 seronegative cohort members. A peripheral blood sample was collected from each donor, and TCR beta sequencing was performed on peripheral blood mononuclear cells. Genomic DNA extraction from the blood cell samples was performed with the Qiagen DNeasy Blood Extraction Kit. The entry originates in a study of cytomegalovirus exposure and HLA in healthy donors (dated by TCRdb to about 2017). Regarding the complete study: An earlier analysis of 587 of the donors reported 276 Gb of sequence data and 95 million to 130 million unique TCR beta sequences obtained from 180 million or so T cells. Around 330 gigabases of sequencing data and 70 million to 100 million unique TCR sequences made up an early release that covered some 640 HLA-typed donors. The genetic ancestry cluster associated with self-reported Caucasian donors included 70% to 85% of the approximately 400 genotyped donors. The aim of the study was to test whether cataloging public T cell receptors could identify signatures of past pathogen exposure. The T cell repertoires of around 730 subjects were profiled by immunosequencing and related to cytomegalovirus serostatus. Besides the first cohort of under 700 subjects, a separate validation cohort made up of 120 different subjects was used. To predict cytomegalovirus infection status, the study brought together high-throughput TCR immunosequencing, statistical association of individual TCRs with disease status, and machine learning. To study patterns of TCR occurrence, a later analysis re-analyzed previously published TCR beta repertoires from 700 or so donors and added high-resolution HLA genotyping. Rather than using new phenotypic data, the later analysis identified candidate immune exposures from TCR beta sequences and from how often those sequences occurred across donors. In an earlier analysis of a few hundred of the donors, high-throughput TCR beta sequencing was used to judge whether each TCR beta V gene segment behaved as functional or pseudogenic. Donor age, sex, ethnicity and CMV serostatus were collected together with the repertoire data. Genome-wide SNP genotypes for about 60% of the 666 donors were used in a later genetic analysis, which treated that subset as a discovery cohort. Every repertoire in the discovery cohort had been generated on one and the same sequencing platform. Both class I and class II loci were covered by HLA typing, at four-digit resolution. Typing coverage varied by locus: roughly 620-640 donors for A, B, C, DRB1 and DQB1; roughly 560 for DQA1; about 570 for DPA1; approximately 490 for DPB1. Four or five DR-DQ haplotypes were handled as single units for association and clustering because linkage in the cohort was strong. Among about 400 genotyped donors of the cohort, an average of about 240,000 unique TCR beta nucleotide sequences was sequenced per donor, of which 15% to 20% were non-productive. The research as a whole found: Because HLA typing was unavailable for some donors at each locus, only the typed subset was used in association tests. For the cohort, immune exposure information was limited to CMV serostatus. A later analysis associated 16,951 TCR beta sequences with specific HLA alleles at a false discovery rate of 0.05. A later analysis found that HLA-associated TCR beta chains were more clonally expanded and had lower generation probabilities than equally common non-associated chains. Only TCR beta chains were sequenced in this cohort, and the absence of alpha or paired-chain data limited detectable features. Roughly uniform sequencing depth across donors was assumed in presence/absence analyses, although this assumption may not hold. The study listed approximately 150 TCR beta chains as associated with cytomegalovirus. Linkage disequilibrium might explain the correlated functional status among segregating V segments, but an unknown experimental factor could not be ruled out. A group of highly shared sequence variants was considered likely to be a technical artifact of the sequencing pipeline. Across donors, most TCR sequences were observed very rarely, whereas some public TCRs were present in many individuals. Some IMGT-functional V segments, including TRBV6-2 and TRBV6-3, could not be told apart with the 87-base-pair reads, so those segments were excluded. The authors suggested that the approach could potentially be generalized to other disease states and immunological phenotypes. Strong co-occurrence of HLA alleles, especially DR and DQ, made assigning TCR associations to individual alleles difficult. Because counts were too low, about 18 rarely observed V segments, including chromosome 9 orphons, were excluded from the earlier analysis of 587 of the donors. The classifier was reported to diagnose cytomegalovirus status with high specificity and sensitivity in both the original cohort and the validation cohort. In a later analysis, several top co-occurrence clusters were reported to appear linked to parvovirus B19, influenza, CMV and Epstein-Barr virus. A further reported finding was that TCR beta sequences accurately predicted the HLA-A and HLA-B alleles for most subjects in the first cohort. A later genetic analysis reported fewer N-insertions in productive TCRs among donors in an Asian-associated ancestry cluster than the roughly 650-donor mean. According to a later analysis, most CMV-associated TCR beta chains appeared to be HLA-restricted, and the HLA associations seemed to be driven largely by CMV exposure. Three of the identified cytomegalovirus-associated TCR beta chains were confirmed in vitro to be specific for cytomegalovirus antigens. In an earlier analysis of some 500 of the donors, most TCR beta V segments appeared in productive rearrangements about 90% or about 30% of the time, broadly matching IMGT annotations. V-gene and J-gene trimming of TCR beta chains was associated with a missense DCLRE1C variant in a later genetic analysis, and the association was replicated in an independent cohort. A later analysis found that TCR association rates varied across HLA loci, with DRB1 alleles showing the most associated TCRs and HLA-C alleles the fewest.

Libraries were prepared through the immunoSEQ multiplex PCR assay. For the multiplex PCR, a mixture combining 60 forward primers for TCR Vbeta segments and 13 reverse primers for TCR Jbeta segments was used. Amplification of the CDR3 region of rearranged TCR beta genes was performed with a multiplex PCR assay on genomic DNA. The Illumina HiSeq System was used to sequence the amplified TCR beta libraries as 87-base-pair reads. In the original analysis: A later analysis counted tens of millions of unique TCR beta chains across the 600 to 850 repertoires, and roughly 9.9 million of these chains were shared by at least two donors. Raw reads were error-corrected and collapsed into unique sequences with a nearest-neighbor algorithm that merged closely related sequences to remove PCR and sequencing errors. V, D and J gene segments were assigned by aligning CDR3 sequences to IMGT reference sequences. For a sequence to be retained, at least a six-nucleotide match to both a V gene segment and a J gene segment was required. Rearrangements were classified as productive when the CDR3 lacked stop codons and remained in frame with V and J, and all other rearrangements were classified as non-productive. Following IMGT convention, CDR3 was defined as the stretch from the second conserved V-encoded cysteine up to the conserved J-encoded phenylalanine. Sequences without an unambiguous match to a single V gene segment were excluded from the earlier analysis of about 630 of the donors. An earlier analysis of fewer than 750 of the donors called V segments functional above 56.7% productive rearrangements and segregating when the between-donor standard deviation exceeded 5%. A statistical classification framework was built for diagnosing cytomegalovirus status from the catalog of TCR beta chain sequences. In a later analysis, TCR nucleotide sequences were compared against IMGT/GENE-DB human TR gene sequences so that V and J genes could be assigned. A later analysis assigned CDR3 sequences and most-parsimonious VDJ recombination scenarios with the TCRdist pipeline. A later analysis defined each TCR beta chain by its CDR3 amino acid sequence plus V-gene family, and excluded reads lacking a unique V-gene family. A later analysis removed nearly 600 highly shared, low-generation-probability nucleotide sequences to deal with suspected cross-contamination and a sequencing artifact. In a later analysis, a clonal expansion index was calculated for each public chain from normalized within-repertoire ranks of inferred template counts. In a later analysis, generation probabilities were computed with a VDJ recombination model fitted to out-of-frame rearrangements, and the resulting probabilities were checked against IGoR. In a later analysis, hypergeometric tests were used to score TCR-TCR, TCR-HLA and TCR-CMV co-occurrence, with a repertoire-size bias correction applied to TCR pairs. False discovery rates were estimated in a later analysis by permuting HLA or CMV assignments 20 times. In a later analysis, co-occurring TCRs were grouped using DBSCAN, and TCRdist sequence similarity was added for clustering within HLA-allele-positive subsets. Repertoires with fewer than 30,000 or more than 120,000 public chains were left out of co-occurrence clustering, as were about five repertoires with anomalous nucleotide sharing. In its TCRdb copy, this immuneACCESS table keeps in-frame sequences only and misses some clones. Where compared with another copy, unresolved V genes explain less than half of these, and the others have no known cause. D and trimming come from the DNA, and the V and J calls and clone size come from that table. This sample comprises about 72,000 clones, around 78% of them detected only once. Of the sample, about 3.5% is held by the ten largest clones.

V gives up 0 bases and J gives up 5 bases, and the segment between their germline ends measures 14 bases. From the cysteine through the phenylalanine, the CDR3 covers 15 amino acids. CDR3 DNA only is kept here, 45 bases in frame from base 1. CDR1 SGDLS and CDR2 YYNGEE are derived from the germline V gene. The sequenced material came from PBMCs. The sequence was obtained from a middle-aged man in good health and CMV-seronegative. The sequence links TRBV9 to TRBJ2-5; the D gene is perhaps TRBD1, from 7 matching bases. The nucleotide sequence is given as TGTGCCAGCAGCGTAGTCGGAGGGGGCGCGGAGACCCAGTACTTC. Protein translation: CASSVVGGGAETQYF. Joined to the reference TRBV9 and TRBJ2-5 proteins, this CDR3 gives the full variable domain: DSGVTQTPKHLITATGQRVTLRCSPRSGDLSVYWYQQSLDQGLQFLIQYYNGEERAKGNILERFSAQQFPDLHSELNLSSLELGDSALYFCASSVVGGGAETQYFGPGTRLLVL.